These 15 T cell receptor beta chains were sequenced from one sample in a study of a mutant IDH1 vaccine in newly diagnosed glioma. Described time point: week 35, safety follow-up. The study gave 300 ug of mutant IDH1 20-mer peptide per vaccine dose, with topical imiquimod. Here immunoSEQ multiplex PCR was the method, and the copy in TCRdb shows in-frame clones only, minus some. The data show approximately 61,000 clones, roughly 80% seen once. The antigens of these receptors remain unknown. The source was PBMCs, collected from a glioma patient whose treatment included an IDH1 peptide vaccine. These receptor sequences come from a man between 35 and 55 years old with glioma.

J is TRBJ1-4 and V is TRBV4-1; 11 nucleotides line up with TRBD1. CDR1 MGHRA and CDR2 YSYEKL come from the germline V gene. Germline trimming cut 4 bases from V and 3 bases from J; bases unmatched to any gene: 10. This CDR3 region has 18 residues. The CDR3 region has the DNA TGCGCCAGCAGCCCCGGGACAGGGGGAAAAATAGCTAATGAAAAACTGTTTTTT. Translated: CASSPGTGGKIANEKLFF.

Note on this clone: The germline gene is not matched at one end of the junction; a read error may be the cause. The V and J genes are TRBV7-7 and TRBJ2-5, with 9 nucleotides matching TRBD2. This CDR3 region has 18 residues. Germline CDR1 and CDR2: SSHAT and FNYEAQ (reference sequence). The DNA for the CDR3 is TGTGCTAGCAGCTTAGTCCGTATTGCTAGCGGGAACCAAGAGACCCAGTACTTC. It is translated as CASSLVRIASGNQETQYF.

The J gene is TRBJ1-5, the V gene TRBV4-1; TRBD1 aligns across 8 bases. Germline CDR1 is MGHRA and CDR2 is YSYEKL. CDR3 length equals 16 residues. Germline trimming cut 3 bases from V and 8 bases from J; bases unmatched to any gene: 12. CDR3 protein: CASSQDQLQGGEPQHF. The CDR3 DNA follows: TGCGCCAGCAGCCAGGACCAGTTACAGGGGGGAGAGCCCCAGCATTTT.

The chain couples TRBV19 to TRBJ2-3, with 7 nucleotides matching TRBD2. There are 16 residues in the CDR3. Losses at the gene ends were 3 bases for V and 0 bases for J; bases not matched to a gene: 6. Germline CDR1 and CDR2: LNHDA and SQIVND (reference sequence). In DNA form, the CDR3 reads TGTGCCAGTAGTATCTCAGCGGGGACGAGCACAGATACGCAGTATTTT. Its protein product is CASSISAGTSTDTQYF.

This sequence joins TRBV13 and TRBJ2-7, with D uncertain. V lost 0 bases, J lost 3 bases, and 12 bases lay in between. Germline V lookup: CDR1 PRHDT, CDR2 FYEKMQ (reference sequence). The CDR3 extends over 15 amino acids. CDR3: CASSLGPGRDYEQYF. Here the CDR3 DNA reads TGTGCCAGCAGCTTAGGCCCTGGCAGAGACTACGAGCAGTACTTC.

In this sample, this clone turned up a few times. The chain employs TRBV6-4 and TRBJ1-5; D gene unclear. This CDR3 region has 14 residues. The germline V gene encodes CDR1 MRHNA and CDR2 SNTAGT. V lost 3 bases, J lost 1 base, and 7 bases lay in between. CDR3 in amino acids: CASSESMSNQPQHF. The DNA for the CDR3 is TGTGCCAGCAGTGAGTCGATGAGCAATCAGCCCCAGCATTTT.

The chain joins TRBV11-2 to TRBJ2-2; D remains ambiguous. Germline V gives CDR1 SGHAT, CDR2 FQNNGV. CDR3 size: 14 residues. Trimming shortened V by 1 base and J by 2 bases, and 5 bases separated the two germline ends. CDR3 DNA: TGTGCCAGCAGCTTAGTCCTCAACACCGGGGAGCTGTTTTTT. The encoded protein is CASSLVLNTGELFF.

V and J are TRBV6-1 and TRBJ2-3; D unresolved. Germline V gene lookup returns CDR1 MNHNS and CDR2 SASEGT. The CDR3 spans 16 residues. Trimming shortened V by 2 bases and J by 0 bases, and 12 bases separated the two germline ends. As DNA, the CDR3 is TGTGCCAGCAGTGAAACATCCTTCGGCAGCACAGATACGCAGTATTTT. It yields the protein CASSETSFGSTDTQYF.

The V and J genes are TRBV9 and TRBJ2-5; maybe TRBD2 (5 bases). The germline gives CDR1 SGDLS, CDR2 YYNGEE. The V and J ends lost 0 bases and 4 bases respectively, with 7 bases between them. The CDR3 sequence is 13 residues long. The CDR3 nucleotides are TGTGCCAGCAGCGTAGAGGCGGGAGAGACCCAGTACTTC. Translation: CASSVEAGETQYF.

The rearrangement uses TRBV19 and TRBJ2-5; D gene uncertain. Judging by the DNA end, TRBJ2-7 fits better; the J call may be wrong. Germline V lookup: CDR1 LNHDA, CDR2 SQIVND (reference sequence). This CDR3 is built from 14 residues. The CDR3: CASSIVKGPYEQYF. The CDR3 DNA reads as TGTGCCAGTAGTATAGTAAAAGGCCCCTACGAGCAGTACTTC.

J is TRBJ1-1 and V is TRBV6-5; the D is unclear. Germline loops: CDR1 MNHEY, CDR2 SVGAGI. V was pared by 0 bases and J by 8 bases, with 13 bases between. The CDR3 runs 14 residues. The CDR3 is CASSYSGSGTEAFF. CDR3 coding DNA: TGTGCCAGCAGTTACTCGGGTTCAGGCACGGAAGCTTTCTTT.

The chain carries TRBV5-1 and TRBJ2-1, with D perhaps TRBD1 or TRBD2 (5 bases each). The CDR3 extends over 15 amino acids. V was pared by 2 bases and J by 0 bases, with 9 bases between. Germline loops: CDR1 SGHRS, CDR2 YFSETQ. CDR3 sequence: CASSFGGPSYNEQFF. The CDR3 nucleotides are TGCGCCAGCAGCTTTGGGGGTCCCTCCTACAATGAGCAGTTCTTC.

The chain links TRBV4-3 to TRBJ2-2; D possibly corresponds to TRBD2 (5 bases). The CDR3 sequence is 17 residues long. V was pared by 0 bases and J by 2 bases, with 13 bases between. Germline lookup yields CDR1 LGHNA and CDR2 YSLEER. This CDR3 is CASSQDKLAFNTGELFF. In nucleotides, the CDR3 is TGCGCCAGCAGCCAAGATAAGCTAGCTTTCAACACCGGGGAGCTGTTTTTT.

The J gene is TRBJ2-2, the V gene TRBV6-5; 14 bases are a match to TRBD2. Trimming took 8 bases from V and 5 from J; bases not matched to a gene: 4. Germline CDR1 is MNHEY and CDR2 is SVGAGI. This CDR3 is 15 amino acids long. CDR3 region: CASYRTSGRTGELFF. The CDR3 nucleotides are TGTGCCAGCTACCGGACTAGCGGGAGGACCGGGGAGCTGTTTTTT.

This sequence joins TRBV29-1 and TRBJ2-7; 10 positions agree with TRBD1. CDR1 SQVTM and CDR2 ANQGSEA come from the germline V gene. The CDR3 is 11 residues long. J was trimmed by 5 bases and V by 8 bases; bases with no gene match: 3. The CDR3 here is CSSGQGDEQYF. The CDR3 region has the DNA TGCAGCTCCGGACAGGGGGACGAGCAGTACTTC.